The 10 T cell receptor beta chains below were found in one sample sequenced in a study of CD8 T cells in ankylosing spondylitis. One entry per CDR3 protein, called by TCRdb with MiXCR from the 5' RACE reads. Of 380,000 or so distinct CDR3 sequences in the sample, approximately 22% were seen once. The specimen sequenced was blood, either unsorted or a sorted T cell fraction (not recorded which). Source of these receptors: a male donor with ankylosing spondylitis or in good health (not recorded which).

V usage is TRBV19 and J usage is TRBJ1-2, with a possible D match to TRBD1 (6 bases). Trimming stripped 9 bases from V and 6 bases from J, with 14 bases between. Germline lookup yields CDR1 LNHDA and CDR2 SQIVND (reference sequence). This CDR3 has 12 residues. CDR3 coding DNA: TGTGCCAGCCAAACAGGGTACGATGGCTACACCTTC. Its translation is CASQTGYDGYTF.

This clonotype counts as medium-sized (0.01 to 0.1%). The V and J genes are TRBV7-9 and TRBJ1-5; D remains ambiguous. Germline loops: CDR1 SEHNR, CDR2 FQNEAQ (reference sequence). The V gene lost 5 bases and the J gene lost 7 bases, with 24 bases spanning the gap. The CDR3 totals 17 residues. CDR3 sequence: CASSPYHTSDGPQPQHF. CDR3 coding DNA: TGTGCCAGCAGCCCATATCACACTTCGGACGGACCCCAGCCCCAGCATTTT.

This clonotype was detected a few times. The chain uses TRBV15 and TRBJ2-1; D possibly corresponds to TRBD2 (5 bases). The CDR3 runs to 14 residues. The germline gives CDR1 LNHNV, CDR2 YYDKDF (reference sequence). Trimming left V 6 bases short and J 6 bases short, with 15 bases between. This CDR3 reads CATSAKEVGNEQFF. CDR3 sequence (DNA): TGTGCCACCAGTGCCAAGGAGGTGGGCAATGAGCAGTTCTTC.

This rearrangement joins TRBV25-1 to TRBJ2-1, with TRBD1 as a possible D gene (5 bases). Trimming took 5 bases from V and 0 from J, leaving 11 bases between them. The CDR3 consists of 15 residues. Germline CDR1 reads MGHDK; CDR2 reads SYGVNS. The CDR3 DNA sequence: TGTGCCAGCAGTACCGGACATCGCTCCTACAATGAGCAGTTCTTC. It encodes CASSTGHRSYNEQFF.

The chain couples TRBV5-4 to TRBJ2-1, with TRBD2 identical over 7 bases. CDR1 is SGHNT and CDR2 is YYREEE in the germline V gene (reference sequence). V lost 3 bases to trimming and J lost 12 bases; unmatched junction nucleotides: 3. The length of the CDR3 is 11 residues. The DNA for the CDR3 is TGTGCCAGCAGCTCGGGGGGATTGCAGTTCTTC. It translates to CASSSGGLQFF.

The V and J genes are TRBV5-5 and TRBJ2-3, with unresolved D. Germline V CDR1 and CDR2: SGHKS, YYEKEE (reference sequence). The CDR3 length is 18 residues. V was cut by 0 bases and J by 5 bases, with 22 bases left in between. CDR3 nucleotides: TGTGCCAGCAGCTTGGCCGTTGGTGGCCAATTAAGAGAAGATACGCAGTATTTT. It is translated as CASSLAVGGQLREDTQYF.

This clonotype turned up a few times. This chain links TRBV24-1 with TRBJ2-5, with D perhaps matching TRBD2 (6 bases). This CDR3 contains 15 residues. Germline lookup yields CDR1 KGHDR and CDR2 SFDVKD. The V gene lost 4 bases and the J gene lost 0 bases, with 11 bases spanning the gap. The CDR3 region is CATSDQTSNQETQYF. DNA of the CDR3: TGTGCCACCAGTGACCAAACTAGCAACCAAGAGACCCAGTACTTC.

The chain couples TRBV3-1 to TRBJ2-1; no clear D gene. The germline gives CDR1 LGHDT, CDR2 YNNKEL (reference sequence). Trimming took off 2 bases at V and 4 bases at J, with 6 bases between the two ends. There are 13 residues in the CDR3. The CDR3, as DNA: TGTGCCAGCAGCCAACCAGAGTACAATGAGCAGTTCTTC. This translates into CASSQPEYNEQFF.

The genes are TRBV7-6 and TRBJ2-7; D is undetermined. V shed 3 bases and J shed 3 bases, with 12 bases lying between them. The germline gives CDR1 SGHVS, CDR2 FNYEAQ. The CDR3 extends over 14 amino acids. CDR3 in DNA: TGTGCCAGCAGCTTTTCTAACACGGACTACGAGCAGTACTTC. Amino acids: CASSFSNTDYEQYF. Using reference TRBV7-6 and TRBJ2-7 for the parts outside the CDR3, the full variable domain is GAGVSQSPRYKVTKRGQDVALRCDPISGHVSLYWYRQALGQGPEFLTYFNYEAQQDKSGLPNDRFSAERPEGSISTLTIQRTEQRDSAMYRCASSFSNTDYEQYFGPGTRLTVT.

The chain links TRBV15 to TRBJ1-1; possibly TRBD1 for D (5 bases). V gave up 1 base and J gave up 5 bases, with 14 bases separating them. The CDR3 is made up of 15 amino acids. CDR1 is LNHNV, CDR2 YYDKDF, per germline (reference sequence). Here the CDR3 DNA reads TGTGCCACCAGCAGAGTTAGGGGACGGGGGACTGAAGCTTTCTTT. This codes for CATSRVRGRGTEAFF.